A single sample gave rise to the 21 T cell receptor beta chains below, sequenced in a study of blood T cell repertoires in COVID-19. Some clones are missing from TCRdb's copy, which holds only in-frame ones; the method was immunoSEQ multiplex PCR. This table has about 210,000 clones, around 82% appearing once. Sequenced: peripheral blood. These TCRs come from a woman aged 40 to 50 with acute or convalescent COVID-19.

This chain joins TRBV3-1 (or the pseudogene TRBV3-2) and TRBJ1-2; D is undetermined. Germline loops: CDR1 LGHDT, CDR2 YNNKEL (reference sequence). Trimming took off 0 bases at V and 4 bases at J, with 18 bases between the two ends. The CDR3 length is 17 residues. The DNA of the CDR3 is TGTGCCAGCAGCCAAGATTTTGCTCCAGGAGGTCTCTATGGCTACACCTTC. Protein sequence: CASSQDFAPGGLYGYTF.

The chain has TRBV19 and TRBJ2-7, with D tentatively TRBD2 (6 bases). Trimming pared 1 base from V and 6 bases from J, leaving 13 bases between. CDR3 length: 14 amino acids. The germline V gene encodes CDR1 LNHDA and CDR2 SQIVND (reference sequence). The CDR3 sequence: CASSIAGSAAEQYF. DNA for the CDR3: TGTGCCAGTAGTATAGCCGGGAGTGCCGCCGAGCAGTACTTC.

This chain uses TRBV6-2 or TRBV6-3 with TRBJ2-1; TRBD2 matches 16 bases. This CDR3 region has 20 residues. V shed 6 bases, J shed 9 bases, and the junction held 20 bases outside the gene matches. Germline-derived CDR1 and CDR2 are MNHEY and SVGEGT. CDR3 protein: CASRYPTGLAGGLPSFEQFF. DNA for the CDR3: TGTGCCAGCAGATACCCTACGGGACTAGCGGGAGGGCTACCAAGTTTTGAGCAGTTCTTC.

This chain connects TRBV29-1 to TRBJ2-3; no definite D call. The CDR3 is 10 residues long. V gave up 4 bases and J gave up 6 bases, with 5 bases separating them. The V gene's germline CDR1 is SQVTM and CDR2 ANQGSEA. In DNA, the CDR3 is TGCAGCGTTGGGCCGGATACGCAGTATTTT. Translation: CSVGPDTQYF.

The V call is TRBV4-3, the J call TRBJ1-4, with D possibly being TRBD1 (5 bases). The V and J ends lost 1 base and 3 bases respectively, with 12 bases between them. In germline, CDR1 is LGHNA, CDR2 YSLEER. CDR3 length: 16 residues. Written as DNA, the CDR3 is TGCGCCAGCAGCCAAGGCGGGGGGAGTGCTAATGAAAAACTGTTTTTT. Translation: CASSQGGGSANEKLFF.

This clone came up once. V is TRBV10-2 and J is TRBJ2-7; D might be TRBD2 (5 bases). The CDR3 loop spans 13 amino acids. V lost 4 bases and J lost 3, with 10 bases in between. Looked up from germline, CDR1 is WSHSY and CDR2 is SAAADI. The CDR3 loop reads CASSGGRDYEQYF. The CDR3 DNA sequence: TGCGCCAGCAGTGGCGGGCGAGACTACGAGCAGTACTTC.

The V gene is TRBV19, the J gene TRBJ2-5; D gene unclear. The CDR3 length is 13 residues. Per the germline V gene, CDR1 is LNHDA and CDR2 is SQIVND (reference sequence). Trimming removed 7 bases from V and 9 bases from J, with 18 bases in between. The DNA for the CDR3 is TGTGCCAGTACCCCCCCTGGTCCGGGTCCCCAGTACTTC. Protein product: CASTPPGPGPQYF.

V usage is TRBV24-1 and J usage is TRBJ1-5; D gene ambiguous. V was pared by 3 bases and J by 4 bases, with 9 bases between. Germline loops: CDR1 KGHDR, CDR2 SFDVKD. This CDR3 comprises 14 residues. The CDR3 region has the DNA TGTGCCACCAGTGATCAGGTCTCGAATCAGCCCCAGCATTTT. It yields the protein CATSDQVSNQPQHF.

The chain joins TRBV19 to TRBJ2-2, with 10 bases matching TRBD2. Germline CDR1 and CDR2: LNHDA and SQIVND (reference sequence). The trim removed 5 bases at V and 4 bases at J, leaving 7 bases unmatched. The CDR3 runs 16 residues. The CDR3 loop is CASSEASGSITGELFF. The CDR3 DNA sequence: TGTGCCAGTAGTGAGGCTAGCGGGAGTATCACCGGGGAGCTGTTTTTT.

This sequence joins TRBV14 and TRBJ2-3; D is possibly TRBD2 (5 bases). The V end lost 2 bases, the J end lost 8 bases, and 20 bases lay between the germline ends. The length of the CDR3 is 16 residues. Germline V gene sequence: CDR1 SGHDN, CDR2 FVKESK. As DNA, the CDR3 is TGTGCCAGCAGCCAACGGACTGGTACTAGTATACGTACGCAGTATTTT. Residues: CASSQRTGTSIRTQYF.

This chain links TRBV5-6 with TRBJ2-7, with 9 bases lining up with TRBD1. J was trimmed by 2 bases and V by 2 bases; bases with no gene match: 5. This CDR3 has 15 amino acids. CDR1 SGHDT and CDR2 YYEEEE come from the germline V gene. For the CDR3, the DNA is TGTGCCAGCAGCTTAAGGACAGGGGTGGCCTACGAGCAGTACTTC. Translation gives CASSLRTGVAYEQYF.

Comments on this clone: In the same sample, other DNA sequences code for this CDR3. This chain joins TRBV5-5 and TRBJ2-5; D is unclear. CDR1 and CDR2 from the germline V gene are SGHKS and YYEKEE (reference sequence). Between the trimmed V and J ends, which lost 2 bases and 5 bases, there was a span of 7 bases. The length of the CDR3 is 12 residues. CDR3 sequence: CASSFSLETQYF. CDR3 DNA: TGTGCCAGCAGCTTCTCCCTGGAGACCCAGTACTTC.

The V call is TRBV10-3, the J call TRBJ1-2, with 9 bases matching TRBD1. CDR1 is ENHRY and CDR2 is SYGVKD in the germline V gene. Losses at the gene ends were 0 bases for V and 1 base for J; bases not matched to a gene: 12. This CDR3 contains 19 residues. The CDR3 sequence: CAISESRVGTGYLNYGYTF. CDR3 nucleotides: TGTGCCATCAGTGAGTCGAGAGTAGGGACAGGGTACCTTAACTATGGCTACACCTTC.

V usage is TRBV6-6 and J usage is TRBJ2-6; no reliable D call. The CDR3 has 15 amino acids. Germline lookup yields CDR1 MNHNY and CDR2 SVGAGI (reference sequence). V was cut by 4 bases and J by 1 base, with 8 bases left in between. The CDR3 here is CASSSQASGANVLTF. The CDR3 nucleotides are TGTGCCAGCAGTTCTCAGGCTTCTGGGGCCAACGTCCTGACTTTC.

The chain joins TRBV6-5 to TRBJ1-2; 8 bases agree with TRBD1. Germline CDR1 reads MNHEY; CDR2 reads SVGAGI. With 0 bases clipped from V and 6 bases from J, the junction kept 9 bases outside the gene matches. This CDR3 has 16 residues. The CDR3 region has the DNA TGTGCCAGCAGTTACTCTAGGGCAGGGGGCGCCGATGGCTACACCTTC. It encodes CASSYSRAGGADGYTF.

This chain connects TRBV28 to TRBJ1-2, with 9 positions matching TRBD1. The CDR3 is made up of 14 amino acids. Germline V gene data show CDR1 as MDHEN and CDR2 as SYDVKM. The trim removed 5 bases at V and 8 bases at J, leaving 9 bases unmatched. For the CDR3, the DNA is TGTGCCAGCAGTAGGGGACAGGGCCTGGCGGGCTACACCTTC. This gives the protein CASSRGQGLAGYTF.

This chain uses TRBV27 with TRBJ2-1, with TRBD2 matching 9 bases. The V and J ends lost 0 bases and 8 bases, in that order; junction bases with no gene match: 8. The CDR3 spans 16 residues. Per germline, CDR1 MNHEY and CDR2 SMNVEV (reference sequence). The CDR3, as DNA: TGTGCCAGCAGTTTATCGCTAGCGGGGACCATCGATGAGCAGTTCTTC. Translating it yields CASSLSLAGTIDEQFF.

This clone was detected only a few times. This chain links TRBV5-4 with TRBJ2-3; 7 nucleotides agree with TRBD2. The trim removed 4 bases at V and 1 base at J, leaving 12 bases unmatched. CDR3 size: 17 residues. From germline, CDR1 is SGHNT and CDR2 YYREEE (reference sequence). In DNA, the CDR3 is TGTGCCAGCAGCACCAAAACTGGACTAGAAGGCACAGATACGCAGTATTTT. It translates to CASSTKTGLEGTDTQYF. Supplemented by reference TRBV5-4 and TRBJ2-3, the full variable domain reads ETGVTQSPTHLIKTRGQQVTLRCSSQSGHNTVSWYQQALGQGPQFIFQYYREEENGRGNFPPRFSGLQFPNYSSELNVNALELDDSALYLCASSTKTGLEGTDTQYFGPGTRLTVL.

J is TRBJ1-4 and V is TRBV5-6; 7 bases map to TRBD1. Germline V lookup: CDR1 SGHDT, CDR2 YYEEEE. The CDR3 is made up of 14 amino acids. Losses at the gene ends were 2 bases for V and 6 bases for J; bases not matched to a gene: 4. The CDR3 nucleotides are TGTGCCAGCAGCTTCGGCAGGGGGTATGAAAAACTGTTTTTT. This translates into CASSFGRGYEKLFF. Full variable domain (remainder filled in from reference TRBV5-6 and TRBJ1-4): DAGVTQSPTHLIKTRGQQVTLRCSPKSGHDTVSWYQQALGQGPQFIFQYYEEEERQRGNFPDRFSGHQFPNYSSELNVNALLLGDSALYLCASSFGRGYEKLFFGSGTQLSVL.

The chain uses TRBV6-5 and TRBJ1-5; possible D gene TRBD1, 6 bases. The germline gives CDR1 MNHEY, CDR2 SVGAGI. The germline V and J ends were trimmed by 3 bases and 7 bases, with 10 bases remaining between them. This CDR3 is built from 13 residues. This CDR3 reads CASSYTGKQPQHF. The DNA of the CDR3 is TGTGCCAGCAGTTATACAGGGAAACAGCCCCAGCATTTT.

The CDR3 DNA reads as TGTGCCAGCAGCCAGGCCACAGGGTCTGGGGCCAACGTCCTGACTTTC. The encoded protein is CASSQATGSGANVLTF. The chain uses TRBV4-2 and TRBJ2-6; D is possibly TRBD1 (6 bases). Trimming shortened V by 3 bases and J by 1 base, and 10 bases separated the two germline ends. The V gene's germline CDR1 is LGHNA and CDR2 YNFKEQ. The CDR3 loop spans 16 amino acids.